This T cell receptor (beta chain) derives from a study of blood T cell repertoires in COVID-19. About the study: The United States, Italy and Spain were the sources of the acute and convalescent COVID-19 samples. T cells, B-cell-depleted T cells, or PBMCs provided the cDNA or gDNA that served as material.

Original handling: For nucleated cells, counts were estimated from reference gene primer amplification. Repertoires were generated with immunoSEQ multiplex PCR, while TCRdb's copy carries only in-frame clones and drops some. D and trimming were read from the DNA, whereas the V and J calls and clone size are those reported in that table. The data show roughly 290,000 clones, 85% seen once. This clone has only one observation. CDR3 length equals 14 residues. Per germline, CDR1 SGHTA and CDR2 FQGTGA. Trimming shortened V by 2 bases and J by 7 bases, and 9 bases separated the two germline ends. This chain connects TRBV7-3 to TRBJ1-6; D might be TRBD1 (6 bases). Sequencing was performed on peripheral blood. The TCR comes from a woman in her 50s with active or convalescent COVID-19. The CDR3 DNA is TGTGCCAGCAGCTTAGGGGGCCCCAATTCACCCCTCCACTTT. Amino acids: CASSLGGPNSPLHF.